This T cell receptor (beta chain) was sequenced during a study of T-cell reconstitution after alpha-beta-depleted transplantation in children. A library of TCRbeta sequences, prepared with unique molecular identifiers, was generated. TCRdb itself ran the PCR reads through MiXCR, one entry per CDR3 protein. The repertoire holds approximately 400,000 distinct CDR3 sequences, with about 17% as singletons. Study-wide results and caveats: At around two months after transplant, the alpha-beta T cells were reportedly derived from several hundred expanded clones that came from non-depleted graft cells.

This clonotype has just a few counts. Its antigen is not identified. The sequence came from a boy under two years old who had a stem cell transplant for Wiskott-Aldrich syndrome, so the T cells may come from the graft donor. Source: PBMCs, mostly from graft donor cells, taken 360 days after TCRalphabeta/CD19-depleted stem cell transplant.

The CDR3 region is CASSQTLRGGLNIQYF. The CDR3 region has the DNA TGCGCCAGCAGCCAAACCTTACGGGGGGGCCTGAACATTCAGTACTTC. The chain employs TRBV4-1 and TRBJ2-4; 8 positions agree with TRBD2. V lost 2 bases and J lost 7; bases outside the gene matches: 10. Germline V gives CDR1 MGHRA, CDR2 YSYEKL. The CDR3 extends over 16 amino acids.